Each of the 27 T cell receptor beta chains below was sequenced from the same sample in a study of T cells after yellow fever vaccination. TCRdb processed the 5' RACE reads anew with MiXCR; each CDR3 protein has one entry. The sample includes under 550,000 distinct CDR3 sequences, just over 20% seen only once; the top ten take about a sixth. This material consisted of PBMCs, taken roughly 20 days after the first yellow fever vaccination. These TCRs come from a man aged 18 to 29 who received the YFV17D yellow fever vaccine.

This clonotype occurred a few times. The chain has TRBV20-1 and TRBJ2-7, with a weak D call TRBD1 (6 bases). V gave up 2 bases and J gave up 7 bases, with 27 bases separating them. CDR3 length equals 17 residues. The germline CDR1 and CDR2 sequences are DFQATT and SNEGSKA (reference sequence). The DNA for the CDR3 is TGCAGTGCTAGAACCATTGGGGGCAGGAGACGGCTAGGGGAGCAGTACTTC. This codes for CSARTIGGRRRLGEQYF.

In DNA, the CDR3 is TGTGCCAGCAGCGCCATTGGGGGGGAGGCGGCGAACACTGAAGCTTTCTTT. This encodes CASSAIGGEAANTEAFF. The chain carries TRBV5-6 and TRBJ1-1; possibly TRBD1 for D (5 bases). Germline-derived CDR1 and CDR2 are SGHDT and YYEEEE. V gave up 4 bases and J gave up 1 base, with 20 bases separating them. The CDR3 runs to 17 residues.

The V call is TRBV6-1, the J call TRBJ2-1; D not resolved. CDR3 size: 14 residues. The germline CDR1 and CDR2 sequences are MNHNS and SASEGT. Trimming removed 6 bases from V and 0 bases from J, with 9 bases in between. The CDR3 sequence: CASSHQVSYNEQFF. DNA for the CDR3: TGTGCCAGCAGCCACCAGGTCTCCTACAATGAGCAGTTCTTC.

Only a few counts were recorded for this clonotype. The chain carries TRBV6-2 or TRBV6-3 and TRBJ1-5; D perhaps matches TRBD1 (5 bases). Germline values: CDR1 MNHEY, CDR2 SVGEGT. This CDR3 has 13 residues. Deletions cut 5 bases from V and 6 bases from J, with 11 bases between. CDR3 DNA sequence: TGTGCCAGCAGTGACTTGACAGTTCAGCCCCAGCATTTT. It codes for CASSDLTVQPQHF.

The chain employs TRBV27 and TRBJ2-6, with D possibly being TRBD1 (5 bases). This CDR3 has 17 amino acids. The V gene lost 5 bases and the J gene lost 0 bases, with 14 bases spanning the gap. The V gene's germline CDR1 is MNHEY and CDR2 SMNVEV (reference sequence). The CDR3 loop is CASSGMPGASGANVLTF. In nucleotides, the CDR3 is TGTGCCAGCAGTGGCATGCCTGGGGCCTCTGGGGCCAACGTCCTGACTTTC.

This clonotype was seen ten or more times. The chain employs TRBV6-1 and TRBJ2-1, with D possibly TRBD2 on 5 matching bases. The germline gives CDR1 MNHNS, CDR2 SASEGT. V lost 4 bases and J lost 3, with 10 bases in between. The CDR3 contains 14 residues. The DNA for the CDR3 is TGTGCCAGCAGTGGGGCGGGCCACTACAATGAGCAGTTCTTC. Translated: CASSGAGHYNEQFF.

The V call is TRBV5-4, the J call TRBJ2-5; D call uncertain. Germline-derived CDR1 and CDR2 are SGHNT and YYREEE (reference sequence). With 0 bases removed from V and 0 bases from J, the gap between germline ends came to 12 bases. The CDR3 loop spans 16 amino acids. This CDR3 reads CASSLGVPTYQETQYF. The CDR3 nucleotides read TGTGCCAGCAGCTTGGGAGTACCTACGTACCAAGAGACCCAGTACTTC.

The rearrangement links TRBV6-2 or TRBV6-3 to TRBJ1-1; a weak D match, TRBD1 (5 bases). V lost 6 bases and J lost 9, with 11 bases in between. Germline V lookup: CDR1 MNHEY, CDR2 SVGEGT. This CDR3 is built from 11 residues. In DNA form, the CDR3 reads TGTGCCAGCAGCCACCCAGGGAAAGCTTTCTTT. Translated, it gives CASSHPGKAFF.

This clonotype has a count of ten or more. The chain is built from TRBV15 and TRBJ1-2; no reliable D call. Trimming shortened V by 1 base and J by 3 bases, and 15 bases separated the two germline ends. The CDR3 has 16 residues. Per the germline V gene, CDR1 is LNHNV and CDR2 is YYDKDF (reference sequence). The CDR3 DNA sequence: TGTGCCACCAGCAGAGGTCAACAGCCGTTGGACTATGGCTACACCTTC. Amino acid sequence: CATSRGQQPLDYGYTF. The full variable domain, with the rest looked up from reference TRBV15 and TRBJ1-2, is DAMVIQNPRYQVTQFGKPVTLSCSQTLNHNVMYWYQQKSSQAPKLLFHYYDKDFNNEADTPDNFQSRRPNTSFCFLDIRSPGLGDTAMYLCATSRGQQPLDYGYTFGSGTRLTVV.

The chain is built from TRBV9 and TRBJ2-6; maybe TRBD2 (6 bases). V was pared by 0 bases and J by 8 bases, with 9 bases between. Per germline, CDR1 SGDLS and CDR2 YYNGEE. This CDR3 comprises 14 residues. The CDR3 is CASSVAGGSNVLTF. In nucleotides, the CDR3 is TGTGCCAGCAGCGTAGCTGGAGGGTCCAACGTCCTGACTTTC.

CDR3 bases: TGTGCCAGCAGGACAGGGCTTGGCCATAATTCACCCCTCCACTTT. It is translated as CASRTGLGHNSPLHF. This chain connects TRBV6-1 to TRBJ1-6, with 7 bases lining up with TRBD1. Germline assignment: CDR1 MNHNS and CDR2 SASEGT. The CDR3 loop spans 15 amino acids. The V gene end was trimmed by 6 bases and the J gene end by 5 bases; junction bases not matched to a gene: 7.

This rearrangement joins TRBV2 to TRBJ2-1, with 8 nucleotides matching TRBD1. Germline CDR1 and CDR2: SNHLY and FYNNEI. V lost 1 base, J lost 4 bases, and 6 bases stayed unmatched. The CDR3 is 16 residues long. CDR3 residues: CASSEDRTGTYNEQFF. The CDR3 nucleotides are TGTGCCAGCAGTGAAGATAGGACAGGGACGTACAATGAGCAGTTCTTC.

The CDR3 nucleotides are TGCAGTGCTAAGACAGGCTCTGGAAACACCATATATTTT. This encodes CSAKTGSGNTIYF. The J gene is TRBJ1-3, the V gene TRBV20-1; D perhaps matches TRBD1 (6 bases). The CDR3 totals 13 residues. Germline values: CDR1 DFQATT, CDR2 SNEGSKA (reference sequence). V was clipped by 4 bases and J by 0 bases, with 7 bases between them.

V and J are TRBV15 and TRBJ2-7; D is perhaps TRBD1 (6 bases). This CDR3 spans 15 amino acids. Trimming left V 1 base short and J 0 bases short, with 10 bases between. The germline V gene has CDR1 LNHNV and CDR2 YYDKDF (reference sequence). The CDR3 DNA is TGTGCCACCAGCAGAGGACAGGAGCCCTCCTACGAGCAGTACTTC. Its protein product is CATSRGQEPSYEQYF.

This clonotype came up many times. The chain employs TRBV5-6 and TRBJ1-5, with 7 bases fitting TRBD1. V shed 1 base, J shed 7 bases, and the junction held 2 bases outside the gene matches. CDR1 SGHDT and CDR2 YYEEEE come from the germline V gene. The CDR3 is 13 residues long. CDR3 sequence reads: CASSLRQGQPQHF. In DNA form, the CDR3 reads TGTGCCAGCAGCTTGAGACAGGGACAGCCCCAGCATTTT.

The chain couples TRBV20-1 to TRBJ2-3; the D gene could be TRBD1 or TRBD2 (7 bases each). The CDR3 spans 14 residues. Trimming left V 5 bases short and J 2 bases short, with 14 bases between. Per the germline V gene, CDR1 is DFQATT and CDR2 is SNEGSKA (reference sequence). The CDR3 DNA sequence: TGCAGTGCTTCCAGGGGGGGCGACACAGATACGCAGTATTTT. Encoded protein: CSASRGGDTDTQYF.

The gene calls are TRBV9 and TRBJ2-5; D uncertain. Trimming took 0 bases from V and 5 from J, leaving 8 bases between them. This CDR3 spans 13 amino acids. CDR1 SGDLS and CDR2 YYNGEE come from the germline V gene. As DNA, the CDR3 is TGTGCCAGCAGCGTAGCCCCGAGGGAGACCCAGTACTTC. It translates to CASSVAPRETQYF.

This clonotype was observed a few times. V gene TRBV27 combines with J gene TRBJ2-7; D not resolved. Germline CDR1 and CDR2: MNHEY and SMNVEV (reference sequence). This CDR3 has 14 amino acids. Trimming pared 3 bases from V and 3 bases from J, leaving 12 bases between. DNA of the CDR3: TGTGCCAGCAGTTTGGCAGGTCCTCTCTACGAGCAGTACTTC. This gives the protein CASSLAGPLYEQYF.

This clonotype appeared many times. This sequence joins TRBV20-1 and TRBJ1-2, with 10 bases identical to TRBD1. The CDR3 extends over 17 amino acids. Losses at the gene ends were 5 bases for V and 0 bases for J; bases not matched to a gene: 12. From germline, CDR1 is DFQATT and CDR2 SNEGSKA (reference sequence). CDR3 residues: CSAPGTGAQLANYGYTF. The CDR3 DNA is TGCAGTGCTCCCGGGACAGGGGCCCAACTAGCTAACTATGGCTACACCTTC.

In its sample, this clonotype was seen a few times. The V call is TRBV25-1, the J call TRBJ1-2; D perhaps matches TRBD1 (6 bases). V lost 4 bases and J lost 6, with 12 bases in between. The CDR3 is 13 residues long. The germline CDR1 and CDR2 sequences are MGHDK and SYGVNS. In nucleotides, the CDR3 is TGTGCCAGCAGTGGCAGGGGAGTCGATGGCTACACCTTC. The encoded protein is CASSGRGVDGYTF.

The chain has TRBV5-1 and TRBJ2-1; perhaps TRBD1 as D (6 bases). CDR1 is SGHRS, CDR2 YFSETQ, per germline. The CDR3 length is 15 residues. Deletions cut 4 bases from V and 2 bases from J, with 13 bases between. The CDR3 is CASSLRTATYNEQFF. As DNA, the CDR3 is TGCGCCAGCAGCCTTCGGACAGCCACCTACAATGAGCAGTTCTTC. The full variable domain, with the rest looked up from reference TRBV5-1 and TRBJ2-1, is KAGVTQTPRYLIKTRGQQVTLSCSPISGHRSVSWYQQTPGQGLQFLFEYFSETQRNKGNFPGRFSGRQFSNSRSEMNVSTLELGDSALYLCASSLRTATYNEQFFGPGTRLTVL.

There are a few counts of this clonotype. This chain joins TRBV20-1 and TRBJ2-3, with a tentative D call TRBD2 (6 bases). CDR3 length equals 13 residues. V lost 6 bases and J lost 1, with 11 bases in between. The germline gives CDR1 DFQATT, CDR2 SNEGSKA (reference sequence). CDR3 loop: CSARRRGTDTQYF. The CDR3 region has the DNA TGCAGTGCACGGCGGAGGGGCACAGATACGCAGTATTTT.

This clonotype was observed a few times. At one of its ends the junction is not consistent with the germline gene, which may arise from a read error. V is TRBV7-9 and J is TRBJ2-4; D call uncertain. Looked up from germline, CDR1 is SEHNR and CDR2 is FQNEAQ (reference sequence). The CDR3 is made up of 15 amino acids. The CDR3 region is CATSIRMLAKNIQYF. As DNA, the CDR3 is TGTGCCACCAGCATCCGGATGCTAGCCAAAAACATTCAGTACTTC.

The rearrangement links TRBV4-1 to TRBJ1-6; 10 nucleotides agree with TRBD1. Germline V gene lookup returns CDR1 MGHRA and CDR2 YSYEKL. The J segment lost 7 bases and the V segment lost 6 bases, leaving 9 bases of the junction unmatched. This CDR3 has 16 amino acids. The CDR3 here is CASSQTGGPSNSPLHF. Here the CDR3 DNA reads TGCGCCAGCAGTCAGACAGGGGGCCCGAGCAATTCACCCCTCCACTTT.

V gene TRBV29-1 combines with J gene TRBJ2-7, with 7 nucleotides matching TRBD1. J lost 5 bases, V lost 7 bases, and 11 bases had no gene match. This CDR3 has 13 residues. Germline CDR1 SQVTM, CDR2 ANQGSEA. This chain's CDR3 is CSALGQDLHEQYV. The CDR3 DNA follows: TGCAGCGCCCTTGGACAGGACCTTCACGAGCAGTACGTC.

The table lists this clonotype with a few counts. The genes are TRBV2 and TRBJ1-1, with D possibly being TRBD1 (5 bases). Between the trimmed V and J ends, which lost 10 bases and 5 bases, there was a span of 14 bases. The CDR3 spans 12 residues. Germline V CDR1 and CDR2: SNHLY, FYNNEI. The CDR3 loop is CATPVRGTEAFF. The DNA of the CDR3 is TGTGCCACTCCTGTGAGGGGTACTGAAGCTTTCTTT.

CDR3 region: CASSPQRGGGETQYF. The DNA for the CDR3 is TGTGCCAGCAGCCCTCAGCGGGGGGGCGGGGAGACCCAGTACTTC. The V and J genes are TRBV7-2 and TRBJ2-5; 10 positions agree with TRBD2. Per the germline V gene, CDR1 is SGHTA and CDR2 is FQGNSA. This CDR3 comprises 15 residues. Germline trimming cut 5 bases from V and 5 bases from J; bases unmatched to any gene: 8. Complete variable domain (other parts from reference TRBV7-2 and TRBJ2-5): GAGVSQSPSNKVTEKGKDVELRCDPISGHTALYWYRQSLGQGLEFLIYFQGNSAPDKSGLPSDRFSAERTGGSVSTLTIQRTQQEDSAVYLCASSPQRGGGETQYFGPGTRLLVL.